This T cell receptor beta chain was captured in a study of blood T cell repertoires in COVID-19. Overall study: Samples representing acute and convalescent COVID-19 were sourced from the United States, Italy and Spain.

The repertoire was sequenced with immunoSEQ multiplex PCR; TCRdb's copy has only in-frame clones and lacks some. The sample comprises 200,000 to 300,000 clones, around three quarters of which are singletons, and around 3.2% rests with the top ten. This CDR3 comprises 12 residues. Looked up from germline, CDR1 is MDHEN and CDR2 is SYDVKM. Between the trimmed V and J ends, which lost 4 bases and 0 bases, there was a span of 4 bases. This chain joins TRBV28 and TRBJ2-7, with D hard to call. The receptor comes from an elderly woman with acute or convalescent COVID-19. Sequencing was performed on peripheral blood. CDR3 in DNA: TGTGCCAGCAGTTCCAGCTCCTACGAGCAGTACTTC. Translation gives CASSSSSYEQYF.